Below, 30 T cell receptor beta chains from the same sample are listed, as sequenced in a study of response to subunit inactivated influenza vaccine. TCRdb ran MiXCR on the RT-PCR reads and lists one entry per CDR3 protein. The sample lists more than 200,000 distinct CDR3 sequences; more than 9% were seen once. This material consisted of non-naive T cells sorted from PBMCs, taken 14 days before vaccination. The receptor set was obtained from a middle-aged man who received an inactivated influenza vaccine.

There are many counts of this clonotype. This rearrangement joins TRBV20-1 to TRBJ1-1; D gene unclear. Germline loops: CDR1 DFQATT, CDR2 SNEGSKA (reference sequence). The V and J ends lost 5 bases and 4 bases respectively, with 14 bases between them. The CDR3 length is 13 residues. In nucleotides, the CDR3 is TGCAGTGCTCCCCCCTGGACGGGCACTGAAGCTTTCTTT. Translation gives CSAPPWTGTEAFF.

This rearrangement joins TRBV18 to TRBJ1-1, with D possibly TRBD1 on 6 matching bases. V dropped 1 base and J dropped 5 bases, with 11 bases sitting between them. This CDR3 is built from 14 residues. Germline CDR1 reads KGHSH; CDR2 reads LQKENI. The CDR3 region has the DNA TGTGCCAGCTCACCACAACAGGGCGGTACTGAAGCTTTCTTT. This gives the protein CASSPQQGGTEAFF.

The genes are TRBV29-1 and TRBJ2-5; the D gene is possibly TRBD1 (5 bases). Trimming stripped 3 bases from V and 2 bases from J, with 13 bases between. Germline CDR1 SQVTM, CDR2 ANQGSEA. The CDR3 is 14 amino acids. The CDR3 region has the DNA TGCAGCGTTGATCTCGTCAGGACACAAGAGACCCAGTACTTC. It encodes CSVDLVRTQETQYF.

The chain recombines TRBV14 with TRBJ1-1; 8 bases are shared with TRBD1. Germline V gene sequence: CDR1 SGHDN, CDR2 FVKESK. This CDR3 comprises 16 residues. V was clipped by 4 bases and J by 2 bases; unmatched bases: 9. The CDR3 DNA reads TGTGCCAGCAGCCGAAGGCAGGGGGCAAGAAACACTGAAGCTTTCTTT. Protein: CASSRRQGARNTEAFF.

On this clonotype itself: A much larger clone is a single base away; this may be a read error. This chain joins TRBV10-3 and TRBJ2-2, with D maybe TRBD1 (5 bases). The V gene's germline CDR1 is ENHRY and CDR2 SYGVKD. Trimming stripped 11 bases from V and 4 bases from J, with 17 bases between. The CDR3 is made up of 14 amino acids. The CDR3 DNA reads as TGTGCCCTCTCGGACAAGGGTAGCACCGGGGAGCTGTTTTTT. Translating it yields CALSDKGSTGELFF.

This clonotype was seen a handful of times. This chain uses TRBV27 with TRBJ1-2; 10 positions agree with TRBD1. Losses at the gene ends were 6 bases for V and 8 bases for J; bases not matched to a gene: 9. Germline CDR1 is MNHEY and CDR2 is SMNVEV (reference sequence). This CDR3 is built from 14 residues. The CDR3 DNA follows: TGTGCCAGCAGCATCGGGACAGGGGTGGGGGGCTACACCTTC. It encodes CASSIGTGVGGYTF.

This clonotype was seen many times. This chain's CDR3 is CSVGTGNEQYF. CDR3 nucleotide sequence: TGCAGCGTGGGGACAGGGAACGAGCAGTACTTC. This sequence joins TRBV29-1 and TRBJ2-7, with 9 bases that match TRBD1. The CDR3 contains 11 residues. The ends lost 6 bases at V and 5 bases at J; junction bases unmatched: 2. From germline, CDR1 is SQVTM and CDR2 ANQGSEA.

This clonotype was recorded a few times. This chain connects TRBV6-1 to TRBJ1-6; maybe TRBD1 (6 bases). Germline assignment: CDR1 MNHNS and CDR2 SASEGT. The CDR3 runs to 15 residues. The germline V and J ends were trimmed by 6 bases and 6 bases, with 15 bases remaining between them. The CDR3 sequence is CASRTGFASNSPLHF. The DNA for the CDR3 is TGTGCCAGCAGGACAGGCTTCGCATCTAATTCACCCCTCCACTTT.

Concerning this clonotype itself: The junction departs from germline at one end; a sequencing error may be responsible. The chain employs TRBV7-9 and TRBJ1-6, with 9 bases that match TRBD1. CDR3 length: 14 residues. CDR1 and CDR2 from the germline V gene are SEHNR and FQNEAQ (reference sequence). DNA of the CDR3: TGTGCCAGCAGCCAGGGACAGGGAGTTGGACCCCCCCACTTT. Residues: CASSQGQGVGPPHF.

CDR3 in DNA: TGCAGTGCCCCGGGCGGATCGTACTCCTACAATGAGCAGTTCTTC. Amino acids: CSAPGGSYSYNEQFF. This rearrangement joins TRBV20-1 to TRBJ2-1; D ambiguous. CDR3 length: 15 residues. Between the trimmed V and J ends, which lost 6 bases and 0 bases, there was a span of 15 bases. The V gene's germline CDR1 is DFQATT and CDR2 SNEGSKA (reference sequence).

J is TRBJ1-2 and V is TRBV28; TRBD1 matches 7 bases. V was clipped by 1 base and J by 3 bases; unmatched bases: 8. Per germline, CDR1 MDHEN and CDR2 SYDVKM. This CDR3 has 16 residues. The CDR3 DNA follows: TGTGCCAGCAGTTTATCCTCAGACAGGGCTTACTATGGCTACACCTTC. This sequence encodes CASSLSSDRAYYGYTF.

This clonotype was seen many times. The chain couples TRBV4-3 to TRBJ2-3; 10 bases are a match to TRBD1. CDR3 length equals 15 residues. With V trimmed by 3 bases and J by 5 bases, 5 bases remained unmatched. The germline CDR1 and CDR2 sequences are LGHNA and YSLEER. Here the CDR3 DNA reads TGCGCCAGCAGCCATGACAGGGGGCAAAGAGATACGCAGTATTTT. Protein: CASSHDRGQRDTQYF.

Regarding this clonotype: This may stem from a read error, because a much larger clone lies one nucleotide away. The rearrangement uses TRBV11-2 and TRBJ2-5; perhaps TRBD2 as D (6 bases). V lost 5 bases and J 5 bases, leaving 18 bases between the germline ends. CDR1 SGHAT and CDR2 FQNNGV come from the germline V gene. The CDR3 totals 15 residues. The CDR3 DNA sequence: TGTGCCAGCAGCGTTAGGACTGGCGGGAAGGAGACCCAGTACTTC. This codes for CASSVRTGGKETQYF.

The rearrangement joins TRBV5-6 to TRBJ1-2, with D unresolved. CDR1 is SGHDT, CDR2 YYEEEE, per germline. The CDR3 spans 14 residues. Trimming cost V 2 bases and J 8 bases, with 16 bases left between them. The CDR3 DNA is TGTGCCAGCAGCTTTGACCCCCAGTCATCCGGCTACACCTTC. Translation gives CASSFDPQSSGYTF.

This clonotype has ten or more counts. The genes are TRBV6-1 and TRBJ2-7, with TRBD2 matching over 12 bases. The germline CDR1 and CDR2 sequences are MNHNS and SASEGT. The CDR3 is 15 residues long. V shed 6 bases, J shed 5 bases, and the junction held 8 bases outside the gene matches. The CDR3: CASRPTSGSSNEQYF. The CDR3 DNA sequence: TGTGCCAGCAGGCCGACTAGCGGGAGTTCAAACGAGCAGTACTTC.

DNA of the CDR3: TGTGCCAGCAGCTCCAGCCATTTGAACACCGGGGAGCTGTTTTTT. Translation: CASSSSHLNTGELFF. V usage is TRBV11-2 and J usage is TRBJ2-2, with D unresolved. Germline CDR1 SGHAT, CDR2 FQNNGV. Trimming took 4 bases from V and 1 from J, leaving 10 bases between them. This CDR3 comprises 15 residues.

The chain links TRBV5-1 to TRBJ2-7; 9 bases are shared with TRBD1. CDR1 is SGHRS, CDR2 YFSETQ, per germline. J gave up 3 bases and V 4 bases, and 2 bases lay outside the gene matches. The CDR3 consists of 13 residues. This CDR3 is CASSQTGGYEQYF. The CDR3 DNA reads TGCGCCAGCAGCCAGACAGGGGGCTACGAGCAGTACTTC.

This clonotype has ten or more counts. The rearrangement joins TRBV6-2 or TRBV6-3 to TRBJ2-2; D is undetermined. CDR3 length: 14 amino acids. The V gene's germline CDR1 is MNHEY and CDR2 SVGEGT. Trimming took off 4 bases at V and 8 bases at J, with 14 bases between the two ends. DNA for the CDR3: TGTGCCAGCAGTTTCCAGACAATACTTGGGGAGCTGTTTTTT. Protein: CASSFQTILGELFF.

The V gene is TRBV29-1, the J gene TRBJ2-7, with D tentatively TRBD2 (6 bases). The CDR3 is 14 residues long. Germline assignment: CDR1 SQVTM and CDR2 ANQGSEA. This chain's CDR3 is CRDIVSGQGYEQYF. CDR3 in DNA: TGCAGAGATATAGTTAGCGGCCAGGGATACGAGCAGTACTTC.

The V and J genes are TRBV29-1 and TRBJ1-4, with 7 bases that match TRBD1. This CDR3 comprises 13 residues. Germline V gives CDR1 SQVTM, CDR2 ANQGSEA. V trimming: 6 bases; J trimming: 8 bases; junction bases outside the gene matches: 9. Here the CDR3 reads CSVSGQEREKLFF. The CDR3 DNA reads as TGCAGCGTCTCCGGACAGGAGAGGGAAAAACTGTTTTTT.

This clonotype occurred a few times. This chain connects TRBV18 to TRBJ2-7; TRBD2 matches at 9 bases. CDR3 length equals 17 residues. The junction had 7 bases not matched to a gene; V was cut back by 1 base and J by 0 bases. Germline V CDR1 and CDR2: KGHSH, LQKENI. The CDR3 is CASSPRVSGRSSYEQYF. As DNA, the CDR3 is TGTGCCAGCTCACCACGGGTTAGCGGGAGATCCTCCTACGAGCAGTACTTC.

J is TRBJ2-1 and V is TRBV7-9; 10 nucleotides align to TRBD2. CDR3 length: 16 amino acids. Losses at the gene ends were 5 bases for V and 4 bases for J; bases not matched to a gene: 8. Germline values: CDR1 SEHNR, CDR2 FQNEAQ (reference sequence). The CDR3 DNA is TGTGCCAGCAGCACACTAGGACTAGCGGCGTACAATGAGCAGTTCTTC. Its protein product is CASSTLGLAAYNEQFF. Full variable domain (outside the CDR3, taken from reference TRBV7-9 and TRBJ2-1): DTGVSQNPRHKITKRGQNVTFRCDPISEHNRLYWYRQTLGQGPEFLTYFQNEAQLEKSRLLSDRFSAERPKGSFSTLEIQRTEQGDSAMYLCASSTLGLAAYNEQFFGPGTRLTVL.

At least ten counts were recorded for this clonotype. CDR3 sequence reads: CASSYGGTANNEQFF. DNA of the CDR3: TGTGCCAGCAGCTACGGGGGGACGGCAAACAATGAGCAGTTCTTC. The chain links TRBV12-3 or TRBV12-4 to TRBJ2-1, with 7 bases lining up with TRBD2. V was pared by 6 bases and J by 5 bases, with 10 bases of the junction left unmatched. This CDR3 spans 15 amino acids.

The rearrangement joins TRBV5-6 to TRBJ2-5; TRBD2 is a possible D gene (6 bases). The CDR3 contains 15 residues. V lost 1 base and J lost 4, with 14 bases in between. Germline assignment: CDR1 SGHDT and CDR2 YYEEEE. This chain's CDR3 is CASSLSEVGGETQYF. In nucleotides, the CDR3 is TGTGCCAGCAGCTTGAGCGAGGTCGGGGGAGAGACCCAGTACTTC.

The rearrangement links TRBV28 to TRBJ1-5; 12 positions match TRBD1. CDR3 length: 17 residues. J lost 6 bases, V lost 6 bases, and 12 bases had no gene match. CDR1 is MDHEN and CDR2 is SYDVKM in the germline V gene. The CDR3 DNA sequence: TGTGCCAGCAGCCCAACCTCCGGGACAGGGGGCCGTCAGCCCCAGCATTTT. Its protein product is CASSPTSGTGGRQPQHF.

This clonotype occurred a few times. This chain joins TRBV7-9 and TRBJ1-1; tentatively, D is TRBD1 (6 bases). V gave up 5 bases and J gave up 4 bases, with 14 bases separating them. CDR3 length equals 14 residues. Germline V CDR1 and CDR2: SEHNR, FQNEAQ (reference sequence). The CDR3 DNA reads TGTGCCAGCAGCGGAACCAGGGGTACCACTGAAGCTTTCTTT. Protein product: CASSGTRGTTEAFF.

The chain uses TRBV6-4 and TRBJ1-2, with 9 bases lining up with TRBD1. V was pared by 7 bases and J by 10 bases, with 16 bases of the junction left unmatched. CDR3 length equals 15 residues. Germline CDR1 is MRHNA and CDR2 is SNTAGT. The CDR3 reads CASTRAGTGPFFYTF. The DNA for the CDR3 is TGTGCCAGCACTCGAGCCGGGACAGGGCCCTTTTTCTACACCTTC.

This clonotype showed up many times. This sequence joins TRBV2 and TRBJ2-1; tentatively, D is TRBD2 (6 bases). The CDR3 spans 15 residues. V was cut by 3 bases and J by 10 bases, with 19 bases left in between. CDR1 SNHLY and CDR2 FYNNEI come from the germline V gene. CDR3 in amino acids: CASSDYPTGDEEQFF. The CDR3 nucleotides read TGTGCCAGCAGTGATTACCCGACGGGGGATGAGGAGCAGTTCTTC.

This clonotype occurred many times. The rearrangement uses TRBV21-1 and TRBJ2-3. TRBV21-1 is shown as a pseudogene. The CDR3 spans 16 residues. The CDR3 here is CASSKVNHGGTDTQYF. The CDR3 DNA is TGTGCCAGCAGCAAAGTCAATCACGGGGGCACAGATACGCAGTATTTT.

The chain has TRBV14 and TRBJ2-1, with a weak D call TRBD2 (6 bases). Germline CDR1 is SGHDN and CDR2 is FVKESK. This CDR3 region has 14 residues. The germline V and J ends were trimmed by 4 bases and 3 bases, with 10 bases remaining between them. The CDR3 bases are TGTGCCAGCAGCCTAGCGGTAGGCTACAATGAGCAGTTCTTC. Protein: CASSLAVGYNEQFF. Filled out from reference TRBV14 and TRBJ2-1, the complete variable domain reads EAGVTQFPSHSVIEKGQTVTLRCDPISGHDNLYWYRRVMGKEIKFLLHFVKESKQDESGMPNNRFLAERTGGTYSTLKVQPAELEDSGVYFCASSLAVGYNEQFFGPGTRLTVL.